The 20 T cell receptor beta chains below all came from one sample that was sequenced in a study of blood T cell repertoires in COVID-19. Clones were read by immunoSEQ multiplex PCR, and TCRdb kept only the in-frame ones, dropping some. The sample carries 150,000 or so clones, around 84% recorded once. The sequencing sample was made of peripheral blood. The receptors stem from a woman older than 75 with acute or convalescent COVID-19.

This clone was seen only once. The chain couples TRBV2 to TRBJ2-1; 9 bases agree with TRBD1. CDR1 is SNHLY and CDR2 is FYNNEI in the germline V gene. This CDR3 region has 13 residues. V shed 7 bases, J shed 12 bases, and the junction held 10 bases outside the gene matches. CDR3 loop: CASKGQGQSRQFF. The CDR3 region has the DNA TGTGCCAGCAAGGGACAGGGTCAGAGTAGGCAGTTCTTC.

This clone has only a few counts. The CDR3 DNA is TGTGCCAGCAGCTTAGCCTACGGTAGGGGGCGATACAATGAGCAGTTCTTC. The encoded protein is CASSLAYGRGRYNEQFF. The gene calls are TRBV11-1 and TRBJ2-1, with 7 bases matching TRBD1. The germline V gene has CDR1 SGHAT and CDR2 FQDESV (reference sequence). The CDR3 is 17 residues long. Trimming at V came to 0 bases and at J to 4 bases, leaving 9 bases not matched to a gene.

J is TRBJ2-5 and V is TRBV29-1; the match to TRBD2 covers 14 bases. The CDR3 is made up of 15 amino acids. The ends lost 6 bases at V and 5 bases at J; junction bases unmatched: 8. Looked up from germline, CDR1 is SQVTM and CDR2 is ANQGSEA. CDR3 sequence reads: CSVMTSGRARETQYF. In DNA form, the CDR3 reads TGCAGCGTCATGACTAGCGGGAGGGCCAGGGAGACCCAGTACTTC.

The chain uses TRBV5-1 and TRBJ2-4, with TRBD1 matching 7 bases. V gave up 3 bases and J gave up 7 bases; unmatched junction bases: 7. The germline CDR1 and CDR2 sequences are SGHRS and YFSETQ. CDR3 length equals 14 residues. The CDR3 sequence is CASSWQTGSNIQYF. In DNA, the CDR3 is TGCGCCAGCAGCTGGCAGACAGGGAGCAACATTCAGTACTTC.

V usage is TRBV13 and J usage is TRBJ2-4; 9 bases map to TRBD2. The V gene's germline CDR1 is PRHDT and CDR2 FYEKMQ (reference sequence). The CDR3 is 17 residues long. Trimming cost V 5 bases and J 3 bases; bases outside gene matches: 11. For the CDR3, the DNA is TGTGCCAGCAGCCACCTCCAGCGGGGGGAAAGCAAAAACATTCAGTACTTC. Translated: CASSHLQRGESKNIQYF.

The chain carries TRBV5-1 and TRBJ2-1; 13 bases agree with TRBD2. Germline CDR1 SGHRS, CDR2 YFSETQ. V shed 4 bases, J shed 0 bases, and the junction held 7 bases outside the gene matches. The CDR3 contains 18 residues. The CDR3 region is CASSPRTSGRGSYNEQFF. CDR3 nucleotides: TGCGCCAGCAGCCCCCGGACTAGCGGGAGAGGCTCCTACAATGAGCAGTTCTTC.

This clone was recorded a few times. The gene calls are TRBV27 and TRBJ1-5, with D possibly matching TRBD1 (5 bases). The CDR3 is 21 residues long. Germline lookup yields CDR1 MNHEY and CDR2 SMNVEV (reference sequence). Trimming took off 3 bases at V and 3 bases at J, with 30 bases between the two ends. CDR3 sequence reads: CASSFGLLLSRGIRDNQPQHF. Here the CDR3 DNA reads TGTGCCAGCAGTTTTGGGCTCCTTCTCTCTCGGGGGATTAGGGACAATCAGCCCCAGCATTTT.

The chain recombines TRBV5-6 with TRBJ1-2; the D gene is possibly TRBD1 (5 bases). The CDR3 extends over 12 amino acids. V was shortened by 2 bases and J by 8 bases, with 10 bases between the two germline ends. From germline, CDR1 is SGHDT and CDR2 YYEEEE. DNA of the CDR3: TGTGCCAGCAGCTTCGGGGGTTTGGGCTACACCTTC. The encoded protein is CASSFGGLGYTF.

This clone was seen once. The V gene is TRBV19, the J gene TRBJ2-7, with D perhaps TRBD1 (6 bases). The CDR3 runs 13 residues. CDR1 and CDR2 (germline): LNHDA, SQIVND (reference sequence). The ends were cut back, 5 bases at V and 6 bases at J, with 14 bases in the middle. The CDR3 DNA reads as TGTGCCAGTAGTGCAGGGGCAGCCCCCGAGCAGTACTTC. It yields the protein CASSAGAAPEQYF.

This chain joins TRBV30 and TRBJ1-4, with unresolved D. Trimming took off 2 bases at V and 4 bases at J, with 8 bases between the two ends. Germline loops: CDR1 GTSNPN, CDR2 SVGIG (reference sequence). The CDR3 is 13 amino acids. The CDR3 coding sequence is TGTGCCTGGAGTCGTTCCGGTAATGAAAAACTGTTTTTT. Amino acids: CAWSRSGNEKLFF.

This chain connects TRBV5-1 to TRBJ2-2; TRBD2 is a possible D gene (5 bases). This CDR3 has 15 amino acids. Deletions cut 0 bases from V and 1 base from J, with 7 bases between. CDR1 is SGHRS and CDR2 is YFSETQ in the germline V gene. DNA of the CDR3: TGCGCCAGCAGCTTGGGAGCGGTGAACACCGGGGAGCTGTTTTTT. It translates to CASSLGAVNTGELFF.

This chain uses TRBV11-2 with TRBJ2-5; D is uncertain. The length of the CDR3 is 12 residues. Trimming left V 5 bases short and J 5 bases short, with 9 bases between. Germline CDR1 and CDR2: SGHAT and FQNNGV. The CDR3 region has the DNA TGTGCCAGCAGCCAATCACGGGAGACCCAGTACTTC. As protein: CASSQSRETQYF.

The genes are TRBV14 and TRBJ2-7, with a weak D call TRBD2 (6 bases). V was cut by 4 bases and J by 4 bases, with 14 bases left in between. The germline V gene has CDR1 SGHDN and CDR2 FVKESK. This CDR3 is built from 14 residues. The CDR3 is CASSRHGTGYEQYF. CDR3 nucleotide sequence: TGTGCCAGCAGCCGGCACGGGACTGGATACGAGCAGTACTTC.

The V gene is TRBV3-1 (or the pseudogene TRBV3-2), the J gene TRBJ2-2, with D perhaps matching TRBD1 (6 bases). V was clipped by 0 bases and J by 3 bases, with 11 bases between them. There are 16 residues in the CDR3. Germline CDR1 and CDR2: LGHDT and YNNKEL (reference sequence). DNA of the CDR3: TGTGCCAGCAGCCAAGATATGGGACACTACACCGGGGAGCTGTTTTTT. Residues: CASSQDMGHYTGELFF.

J is TRBJ2-5 and V is TRBV9; 9 bases agree with TRBD2. The V gene end was trimmed by 4 bases and the J gene end by 3 bases; junction bases not matched to a gene: 4. The CDR3 runs 14 residues. The V gene's germline CDR1 is SGDLS and CDR2 YYNGEE. The CDR3: CASSPGLAEETQYF. The CDR3 DNA reads TGTGCCAGCAGCCCGGGACTAGCAGAAGAGACCCAGTACTTC.

The chain couples TRBV5-6 to TRBJ2-7; TRBD2 agrees at 10 bases. The CDR3 length is 15 residues. The J segment lost 3 bases and the V segment lost 0 bases, leaving 3 bases of the junction unmatched. CDR1 and CDR2 (germline): SGHDT, YYEEEE. CDR3 loop: CASSLGPSGGYEQYF. CDR3 coding DNA: TGTGCCAGCAGCTTGGGGCCTAGCGGGGGCTACGAGCAGTACTTC.

The V and J genes are TRBV9 and TRBJ2-1; 10 nucleotides match TRBD2. After removal of 4 bases from V and 5 bases from J, the junction contained 6 bases not matched to a gene. CDR3 size: 15 residues. Germline V gene lookup returns CDR1 SGDLS and CDR2 YYNGEE. CDR3 in DNA: TGTGCCAGCAGCACTAGCGGGATAAGGAACAATGAGCAGTTCTTC. As protein: CASSTSGIRNNEQFF.

V usage is TRBV11-2 and J usage is TRBJ2-1; D possibly corresponds to TRBD1 (6 bases). This CDR3 comprises 15 residues. Between the trimmed V and J ends, which lost 6 bases and 1 base, there was a span of 13 bases. Germline V gene lookup returns CDR1 SGHAT and CDR2 FQNNGV. The CDR3 DNA sequence: TGTGCCAGCAGGGGGGTGGGGACATCCTACAATGAGCAGTTCTTC. Translation gives CASRGVGTSYNEQFF.

The gene calls are TRBV30 and TRBJ1-1; the D is unclear. V dropped 3 bases and J dropped 3 bases, with 14 bases sitting between them. Per germline, CDR1 GTSNPN and CDR2 SVGIG (reference sequence). There are 14 residues in the CDR3. The DNA for the CDR3 is TGTGCCTGGAGGCGGGCCAGCGGGTACACTGAAGCTTTCTTT. Residues: CAWRRASGYTEAFF.

This chain links TRBV19 with TRBJ1-2; the match to TRBD1 covers 7 bases. The CDR3 extends over 14 amino acids. The germline V gene encodes CDR1 LNHDA and CDR2 SQIVND (reference sequence). The V segment lost 9 bases and the J segment 0 bases; nucleotides outside the gene matches: 7. CDR3 region: CASLMTGTNYGYTF. The CDR3 bases are TGTGCCAGCCTAATGACAGGGACTAACTATGGCTACACCTTC.